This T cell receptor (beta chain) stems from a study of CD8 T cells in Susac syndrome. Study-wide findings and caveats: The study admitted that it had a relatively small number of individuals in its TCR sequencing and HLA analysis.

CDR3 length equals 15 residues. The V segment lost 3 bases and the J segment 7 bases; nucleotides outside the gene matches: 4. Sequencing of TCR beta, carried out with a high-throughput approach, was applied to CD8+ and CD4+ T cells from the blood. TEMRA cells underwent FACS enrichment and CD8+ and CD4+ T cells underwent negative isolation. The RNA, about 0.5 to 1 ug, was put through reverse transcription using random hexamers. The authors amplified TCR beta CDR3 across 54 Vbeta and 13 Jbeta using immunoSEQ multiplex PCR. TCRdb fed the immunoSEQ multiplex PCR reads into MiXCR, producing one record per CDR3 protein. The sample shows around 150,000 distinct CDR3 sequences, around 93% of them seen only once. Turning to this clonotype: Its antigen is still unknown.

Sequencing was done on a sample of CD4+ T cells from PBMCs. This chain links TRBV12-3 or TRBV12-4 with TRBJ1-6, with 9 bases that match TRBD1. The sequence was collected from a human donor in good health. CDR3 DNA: TGTGCCAGCAGTTTGAGGGGACAGGGCAATTCACCCCTCCACTTT. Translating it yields CASSLRGQGNSPLHF.